This T cell receptor beta chain came from a study of T cell responses to AZD1222 COVID-19 vaccine. Assay: immunoSEQ multiplex PCR; the TCRdb copy retains only in-frame clones and omits some. Of around 100,000 clones listed, roughly 89% are singletons. The CDR3 covers 15 residues. Germline CDR1 and CDR2: KGHSH and LQKENI. Trimming removed 5 bases at V and 7 bases at J, with 15 bases between. The chain is built from TRBV18 and TRBJ1-6; the D gene is possibly TRBD1 (6 bases). This receptor was identified in an adult in good health. The starting material was peripheral blood, obtained on day 0 of AZD1222 vaccination. The chain's CDR3 is CASSTDQGSNSPLHF. CDR3 DNA sequence: TGTGCCAGCTCAACGGACCAGGGGAGCAATTCACCCCTCCACTTT.